The 10 T cell receptor beta chains below all came from one sample that was sequenced in a study of blood T cell repertoires in COVID-19. Clones were read by immunoSEQ multiplex PCR, and TCRdb kept only the in-frame ones, dropping some. The table has about 82,000 clones, about four fifths seen once. Sequencing was performed on peripheral blood. The receptors derive from a man aged 80 or over with acute or convalescent COVID-19.

This chain links TRBV6-2 or TRBV6-3 with TRBJ2-3; D gene ambiguous. V was cut by 4 bases and J by 0 bases, with 20 bases left in between. CDR1 is MNHEY and CDR2 is SVGEGT in the germline V gene. The CDR3 is made up of 18 amino acids. The CDR3 DNA follows: TGTGCCAGCAGTTTCCACTCCGCCGCGCATTTTAGCACAGATACGCAGTATTTT. Translation gives CASSFHSAAHFSTDTQYF.

The CDR3 sequence is CASSSRQGIYGYTF. Here the CDR3 DNA reads TGTGCCAGCAGTTCCCGTCAGGGTATCTATGGCTACACCTTC. The chain uses TRBV27 and TRBJ1-2, with a weak D call TRBD1 (5 bases). The CDR3 is made up of 14 amino acids. Germline CDR1 and CDR2: MNHEY and SMNVEV (reference sequence). Between the trimmed V and J ends, which lost 4 bases and 4 bases, there was a span of 13 bases.

The chain recombines TRBV27 with TRBJ2-5, with TRBD1 matching over 8 bases. Germline V CDR1 and CDR2: MNHEY, SMNVEV (reference sequence). The V and J ends lost 2 bases and 7 bases, in that order; junction bases with no gene match: 12. The CDR3 has 16 amino acids. The DNA of the CDR3 is TGTGCCAGCAGTTTAGGTCCAGGGGGCCCCCAGGGGACCCAGTACTTC. As protein: CASSLGPGGPQGTQYF.

The V call is TRBV30, the J call TRBJ2-7, with TRBD1 matching 11 bases. Trimming cost V 3 bases and J 2 bases; bases outside gene matches: 12. CDR1 GTSNPN and CDR2 SVGIG come from the germline V gene (reference sequence). CDR3 size: 17 residues. This chain's CDR3 is CAWSSLRRGQGAYEQYF. The DNA of the CDR3 is TGTGCCTGGAGCTCGCTGCGACGGGGACAGGGGGCCTACGAGCAGTACTTC. The full variable domain, completed using reference TRBV30 and TRBJ2-7, is SQTIHQWPATLVQPVGSPLSLECTVEGTSNPNLYWYRQAAGRGLQLLFYSVGIGQISSEVPQNLSASRPQDRQFILSSKKLLLSDSGFYLCAWSSLRRGQGAYEQYFGPGTRLTVT.

This clone was seen a handful of times. This chain uses TRBV15 with TRBJ1-1, with 10 bases fitting TRBD1. The germline CDR1 and CDR2 sequences are LNHNV and YYDKDF (reference sequence). The CDR3 has 14 residues. The V gene end was trimmed by 2 bases and the J gene end by 6 bases; junction bases not matched to a gene: 3. The chain's CDR3 is CATSRRQGASEAFF. The DNA of the CDR3 is TGTGCCACCAGCAGAAGACAGGGGGCATCTGAAGCTTTCTTT. Looking up the rest from reference TRBV15 and TRBJ1-1 gives the full variable domain: DAMVIQNPRYQVTQFGKPVTLSCSQTLNHNVMYWYQQKSSQAPKLLFHYYDKDFNNEADTPDNFQSRRPNTSFCFLDIRSPGLGDTAMYLCATSRRQGASEAFFGQGTRLTVV.

This chain links TRBV18 with TRBJ1-5; D ambiguous. V was clipped by 2 bases and J by 7 bases, with 21 bases between them. This CDR3 is built from 17 residues. From germline, CDR1 is KGHSH and CDR2 LQKENI. The CDR3 sequence is CASSPNSPHTGEQPQHF. CDR3 in DNA: TGTGCCAGCTCACCAAACTCACCCCATACGGGAGAACAGCCCCAGCATTTT.

As concerns this clone: The sample contains more than one DNA sequence encoding this CDR3. The chain has TRBV18 and TRBJ2-5; D uncertain. This CDR3 has 13 amino acids. The V end lost 3 bases, the J end lost 5 bases, and 10 bases lay between the germline ends. Germline-derived CDR1 and CDR2 are KGHSH and LQKENI. The CDR3 DNA follows: TGTGCCAGCTCACCCCCGTCAGCGGAGACCCAGTACTTC. Protein product: CASSPPSAETQYF.

This rearrangement joins TRBV27 to TRBJ2-3; maybe TRBD2 (6 bases). V lost 4 bases, J lost 0 bases, and 8 bases lay in between. This CDR3 spans 14 amino acids. Germline CDR1 and CDR2: MNHEY and SMNVEV (reference sequence). In DNA form, the CDR3 reads TGTGCCAGCAGTTGGGACTTTAGCACAGATACGCAGTATTTT. The encoded protein is CASSWDFSTDTQYF.

The chain carries TRBV19 and TRBJ1-5; TRBD1 might be the D (6 bases). The CDR3 length is 16 residues. CDR1 LNHDA and CDR2 SQIVND come from the germline V gene (reference sequence). V was clipped by 1 base and J by 6 bases, with 16 bases between them. DNA for the CDR3: TGTGCCAGTAGTATAGTGGGCAGGGGAGAAGGTCAGCCCCAGCATTTT. Its protein product is CASSIVGRGEGQPQHF.

This clone was observed a few times. The CDR3 coding sequence is TGTGCCAGCTCACCGTTTTCATGGGCTACGAACACTGAAGCTTTCTTT. Its protein is CASSPFSWATNTEAFF. The chain has TRBV18 and TRBJ1-1, with D uncertain. Germline CDR1 KGHSH, CDR2 LQKENI. Trimming shortened V by 3 bases and J by 1 base, and 15 bases separated the two germline ends. This CDR3 region has 16 residues.